This T cell receptor beta chain was observed in a study of T cells after yellow fever vaccination. Findings and caveats of the study: Most primary-vaccination clones recurred post-booster (more than 95% CD4, around 90% CD8). Of the clonotypes, a small share occurred in both CD4 and CD8 compartments.

There are 16 residues in the CDR3. V was shortened by 1 base and J by 4 bases, with 14 bases between the two germline ends. Germline CDR1 LGHNA, CDR2 YSLEER. TCRdb re-derived calls from the 5' RACE reads in MiXCR, one entry per CDR3 protein. The sample shows fewer than 450,000 distinct CDR3 sequences, approximately 10% of them seen only once. This clonotype was observed a few times. Its antigen remains unidentified. The rearrangement joins TRBV4-3 to TRBJ2-1, with D tentatively TRBD1 (6 bases). This receptor was taken from a man younger than 35 who received the YFV17D yellow fever vaccine. Material: PBMCs, obtained on the day of the first yellow fever vaccination. CDR3 DNA: TGCGCCAGCAGCCAAGCAAAGGGCAGGGGATACAATGAGCAGTTCTTC. The encoded protein is CASSQAKGRGYNEQFF.